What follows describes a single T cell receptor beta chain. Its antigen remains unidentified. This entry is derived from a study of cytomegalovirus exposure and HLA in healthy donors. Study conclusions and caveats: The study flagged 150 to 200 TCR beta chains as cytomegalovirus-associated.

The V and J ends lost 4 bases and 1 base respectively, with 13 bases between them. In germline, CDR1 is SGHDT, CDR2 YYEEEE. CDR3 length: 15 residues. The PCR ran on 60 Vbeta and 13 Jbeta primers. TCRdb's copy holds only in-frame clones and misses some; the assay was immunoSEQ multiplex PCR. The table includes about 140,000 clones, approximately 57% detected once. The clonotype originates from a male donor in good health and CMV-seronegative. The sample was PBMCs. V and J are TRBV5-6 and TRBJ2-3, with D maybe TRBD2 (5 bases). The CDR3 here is CASSTTYGGTDTQYF. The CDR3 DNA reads TGTGCCAGCAGCACTACATACGGGGGCACAGATACGCAGTATTTT.